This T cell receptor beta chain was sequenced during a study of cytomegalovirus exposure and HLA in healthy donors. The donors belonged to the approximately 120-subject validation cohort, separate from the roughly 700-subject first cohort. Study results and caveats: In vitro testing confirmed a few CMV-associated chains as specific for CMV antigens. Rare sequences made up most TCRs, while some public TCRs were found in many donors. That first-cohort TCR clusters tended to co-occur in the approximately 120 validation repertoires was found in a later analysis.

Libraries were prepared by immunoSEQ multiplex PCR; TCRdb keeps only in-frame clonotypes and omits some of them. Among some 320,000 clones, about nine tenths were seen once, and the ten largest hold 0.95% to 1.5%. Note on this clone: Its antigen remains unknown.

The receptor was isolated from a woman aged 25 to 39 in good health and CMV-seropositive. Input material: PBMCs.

CDR3 loop: CASSYPSGGSYEQYF. CDR3 sequence (DNA): TGTGCCAGCAGTTACCCTAGCGGGGGATCCTACGAGCAGTACTTC. The chain uses TRBV6-5 and TRBJ2-7, with TRBD2 matching over 10 bases. In germline, CDR1 is MNHEY, CDR2 SVGAGI. V trimming: 2 bases; J trimming: 1 base; junction bases outside the gene matches: 2. CDR3 length equals 15 residues.